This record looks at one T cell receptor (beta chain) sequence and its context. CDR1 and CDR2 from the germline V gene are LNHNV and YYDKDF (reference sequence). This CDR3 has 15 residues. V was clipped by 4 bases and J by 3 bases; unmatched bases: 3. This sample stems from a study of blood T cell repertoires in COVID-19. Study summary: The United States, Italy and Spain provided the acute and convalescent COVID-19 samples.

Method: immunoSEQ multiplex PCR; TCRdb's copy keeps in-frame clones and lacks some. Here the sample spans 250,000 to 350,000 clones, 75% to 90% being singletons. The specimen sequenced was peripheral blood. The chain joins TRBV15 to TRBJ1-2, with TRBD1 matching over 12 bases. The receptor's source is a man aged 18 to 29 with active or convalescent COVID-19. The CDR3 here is CATSKGTGGYYGYTF. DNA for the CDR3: TGTGCCACCAGCAAAGGGACAGGGGGCTACTATGGCTACACCTTC.